This paragraph covers one T cell receptor (beta chain) sequence. CDR1 and CDR2 (germline): MDHEN, SYDVKM. This CDR3 has 18 amino acids. The junction had 17 bases not matched to a gene; V was cut back by 7 bases and J by 2 bases. Profiling relied on immunoSEQ multiplex PCR, and the TCRdb table lists in-frame clones only, not all of them. Of 2,500,000 or so clones detected, roughly 92% appear once; the ten largest clones hold under 0.15%. The sample is drawn from a study of shared clonotypes between healthy human individuals. This chain uses TRBV28 with TRBJ1-2, with 9 bases identical to TRBD1. This TCR came from a man aged 18 to 30 in good health. Material for sequencing was naive CD4+ T cells sorted from blood. The sample's subset: CD45RA+ positively selected. The CDR3 DNA reads as TGTGCCAGCACCGTTATGGGGGGACAGGGATCGACCAACTATGGCTACACCTTC. This codes for CASTVMGGQGSTNYGYTF.